Each of the 10 T cell receptor beta chains below was sequenced from the same sample in a study of tumor-infiltrating lymphocytes in primary liver carcinoma. Bulk tissue was left unsorted, and RNA and DNA were co-extracted from 20-30 mg of it. Priming with a constant-region primer yielded TCR beta cDNA from around 0.45 ug total RNA. Three nested multiplex PCR rounds, a slightly modified ARM-PCR method, built the TCR beta libraries. Investigators reported that the first two PCR rounds, at 10 cycles each, used TRBV1-TRBV30 forward primers with a C-beta reverse primer. Via MiXCR, TCRdb re-called the multiplex PCR reads, giving one row per CDR3 protein. This repertoire shows some 46,000 distinct CDR3 sequences, more than 60% found once; its top ten account for over 30%. The source material was tumor-adjacent normal liver tissue. The receptors derive from a woman under 40 with primary liver carcinoma and hepatitis B virus infection.

This clonotype was seen just once. This chain links TRBV9 with TRBJ2-7, with 9 bases lining up with TRBD2. Germline CDR1 is SGDLS and CDR2 is YYNGEE. There are 16 residues in the CDR3. V was pared by 6 bases and J by 5 bases, with 15 bases of the junction left unmatched. The CDR3 nucleotides are TGTGCCAGCAACGTTTTGGGACTAGCAAAACGTCACGAGCAGTACTTC. Protein sequence: CASNVLGLAKRHEQYF.

On this clonotype itself: At one end, the junction sequence differs from germline, possibly due to a read error. The gene calls are TRBV7-9 and TRBJ2-2; D may correspond to TRBD1 or TRBD2 (6 bases each). The CDR3 contains 16 residues. The V gene's germline CDR1 is SEHNR and CDR2 FQNEAQ (reference sequence). The CDR3 protein is CASSPPAAGAVREPFF. The CDR3 DNA sequence: TGTGCCAGCAGCCCACCGGCGGCAGGGGCTGTTCGGGAGCCGTTTTTT.

For this clonotype: The junction shows a germline mismatch at one end, possibly a read error. J is TRBJ2-3 and V is TRBV4-3; D gene ambiguous. The CDR3 contains 18 residues. Germline V gene lookup returns CDR1 LGHNA and CDR2 YSLEER. Written as DNA, the CDR3 is TGCACCAGCAGCCAGTCGGTCTGGCTCGGTAAACCCGATGATACGCAGTATTTT. This codes for CTSSQSVWLGKPDDTQYF.

Of note for this clonotype: A read error is likely, as this CDR3 ends without the conserved phenylalanine or tryptophan. The rearrangement joins TRBV6-5 to TRBJ2-6, with TRBD2 as a possible D gene (5 bases). Trimming stripped 7 bases from V and 2 bases from J, with 12 bases between. The germline V gene encodes CDR1 MNHEY and CDR2 SVGAGI. The CDR3 is 15 amino acids. In DNA form, the CDR3 reads TGTGCCAGCAACCGGGGTGAAGCTGGGGCCAACGTCCTGACTATC. It is translated as CASNRGEAGANVLTI.

For this clonotype: An end of the junction differs from the germline gene, which may be a read error. The chain combines TRBV29-1 with TRBJ1-2, with 9 bases lining up with TRBD1. The CDR3 covers 14 residues. The germline gives CDR1 SQVTM, CDR2 ANQGSEA. CDR3 residues: CSVWGTGLTYGYTF. The CDR3, as DNA: TGTAGCGTTTGGGGGACAGGGCTCACCTATGGCTACACCTTC.

This clonotype was observed a few times. This sequence may be a read error, since a much larger clone differs from it by one base. This chain connects TRBV5-5 to TRBJ2-7; TRBD2 aligns across 9 bases. The CDR3 extends over 16 amino acids. Germline V gene sequence: CDR1 SGHKS, CDR2 YYEKEE (reference sequence). CDR3 in DNA: TGTGCCCGCAGCCCCGAGAAGGTAGCGGGAGCGGAAGAGCAGTACTTC. It specifies CARSPEKVAGAEEQYF.

Notes on this clonotype: A much bigger clone sits one base away, suggesting this may be a read error. This chain links TRBV16 with TRBJ1-6, with a possible D match to TRBD1 (6 bases). The length of the CDR3 is 14 residues. Germline lookup yields CDR1 KGHSY and CDR2 FQNENV. CDR3 in DNA: TGTGCCAGGAGCCAACAGGGATCTAATTCACCCCTCCACTTT. It encodes CARSQQGSNSPLHF.

This clonotype has only one observation. At one end, the junction sequence differs from germline, possibly due to a read error. The chain combines TRBV2 with TRBJ2-6, with 12 bases matching TRBD1. Germline CDR1 is SNHLY and CDR2 is FYNNEI. The CDR3 is made up of 17 amino acids. For the CDR3, the DNA is TGTGCCAGCAGTCCTACGGGACAGGGGGCTGGGGCCAAGGTCCTGACTTTC. It is translated as CASSPTGQGAGAKVLTF. The full variable domain, in which reference TRBV2 and TRBJ2-6 provide the parts outside the CDR3, is EPEVTQTPSHQVTQMGQEVILRCVPISNHLYFYWYRQILGQKVEFLVSFYNNEISEKSEIFDDQFSVERPDGSNFTLKIRSTKLEDSAMYFCASSPTGQGAGAKVLTFGAGSRLTVL.

This chain connects TRBV5-6 to TRBJ2-7; weak D call: TRBD1 (5 bases). CDR1 SGHDT and CDR2 YYEEEE come from the germline V gene. The CDR3 consists of 14 residues. V was cut by 2 bases and J by 9 bases, with 18 bases left in between. The chain's CDR3 is CASSFGIGAFGQYF. CDR3 nucleotide sequence: TGTGCCAGCAGCTTTGGGATAGGGGCCTTCGGGCAGTACTTC.

This clonotype was recorded many times. In nucleotides, the CDR3 is TGCAGCGCACTCCCTGGTTCCGGCTATGGCTACACCTTC. This encodes CSALPGSGYGYTF. The V gene is TRBV29-1, the J gene TRBJ1-2; D not certain. CDR1 and CDR2 from the germline V gene are SQVTM and ANQGSEA. V gave up 7 bases and J gave up 4 bases, with 16 bases separating them. There are 13 residues in the CDR3.